The 5 T cell receptor beta chains listed next were all sequenced from one sample in a study of identifying expanded T cells in peripheral blood. Only in-frame clones appear in the TCRdb table, and some are missing; sequencing was by immunoSEQ multiplex PCR. The table lists about 82,000 clones, 70% to 90% of them singletons. The sequenced sample consisted of blood. These TCRs come from a person between 18 and 75 years old in good health.

J is TRBJ2-3 and V is TRBV18; D not resolved. There are 16 residues in the CDR3. From germline, CDR1 is KGHSH and CDR2 LQKENI. V lost 3 bases and J 4 bases, leaving 17 bases between the germline ends. The CDR3: CASSPRATGLADTQYF. In DNA, the CDR3 is TGTGCCAGCTCACCCCGGGCAACGGGTTTGGCAGATACGCAGTATTTT.

The rearrangement links TRBV7-9 to TRBJ2-7; D call uncertain. Germline V gives CDR1 SEHNR, CDR2 FQNEAQ (reference sequence). Trimming shortened V by 0 bases and J by 0 bases, and 9 bases separated the two germline ends. The length of the CDR3 is 15 residues. DNA of the CDR3: TGTGCCAGCAGCTTAGCGCCAGCGCTCTCCTACGAGCAGTACTTC. This codes for CASSLAPALSYEQYF.

In DNA form, the CDR3 reads TGTGCCAGCAGTTTTTTGCGGGGTAGGACCCGCACAGATACGCAGTATTTT. Translating gives CASSFLRGRTRTDTQYF. This rearrangement joins TRBV5-4 to TRBJ2-3; D might be TRBD2 (6 bases). Per germline, CDR1 SGHNT and CDR2 YYREEE (reference sequence). This CDR3 comprises 17 residues. The V end was cut by 5 bases, the J end by 1 base, with 20 bases between.

This chain connects TRBV9 to TRBJ2-1; TRBD2 agrees at 10 bases. The CDR3 is 15 residues long. The germline V gene has CDR1 SGDLS and CDR2 YYNGEE. V was pared by 3 bases and J by 3 bases, with 3 bases of the junction left unmatched. Here the CDR3 DNA reads TGTGCCAGCAGCGCTAGCGGGGGTTTCTACAATGAGCAGTTCTTC. It encodes CASSASGGFYNEQFF.

The chain is built from TRBV6-5 and TRBJ2-3; 7 bases line up with TRBD1. This CDR3 comprises 14 residues. The germline CDR1 and CDR2 sequences are MNHEY and SVGAGI. The J segment lost 7 bases and the V segment lost 8 bases, leaving 12 bases of the junction unmatched. This chain's CDR3 is CASCRTGSHNTQYF. Here the CDR3 DNA reads TGTGCCAGCTGCAGGACAGGCTCACACAATACGCAGTATTTT.